This passage covers 26 T cell receptor beta chains from one sample sequenced in a study of siplizumab effects on memory and regulatory T cells. Clones were read by immunoSEQ multiplex PCR, and TCRdb kept only the in-frame ones, dropping some. In the table there are approximately 94,000 clones, around 90% of which are singletons. Sequenced sample: CD4+ T cells sorted from blood. Source of these receptors: a human donor in good health.

The chain links TRBV11-2 to TRBJ1-1, with D unresolved. V gave up 5 bases and J gave up 1 base, with 11 bases separating them. CDR3 length: 14 residues. CDR1 is SGHAT, CDR2 FQNNGV, per germline. CDR3 nucleotides: TGTGCCAGCAGCCCCCTTCAAGGGAACACTGAAGCTTTCTTT. Its translation: CASSPLQGNTEAFF.

This clone appeared a single time. The chain's CDR3 is CATSRDYGQTNEKLFF. In nucleotides, the CDR3 is TGTGCCACCAGCAGAGATTACGGGCAGACTAATGAAAAACTGTTTTTT. V gene TRBV15 combines with J gene TRBJ1-4; D is ambiguous. There are 16 residues in the CDR3. Deletions cut 0 bases from V and 2 bases from J, with 10 bases between. From germline, CDR1 is LNHNV and CDR2 YYDKDF (reference sequence).

This clone was counted once. V usage is TRBV28 and J usage is TRBJ1-4; D unresolved. V lost 3 bases and J lost 0, with 5 bases in between. CDR3 length: 14 amino acids. Germline CDR1 is MDHEN and CDR2 is SYDVKM. The CDR3 protein is CASSFGSTNEKLFF. For the CDR3, the DNA is TGTGCCAGCAGTTTCGGTTCAACTAATGAAAAACTGTTTTTT. Using reference TRBV28 and TRBJ1-4 for the parts outside the CDR3, the full variable domain is DVKVTQSSRYLVKRTGEKVFLECVQDMDHENMFWYRQDPGLGLRLIYFSYDVKMKEKGDIPEGYSVSREKKERFSLILESASTNQTSMYLCASSFGSTNEKLFFGSGTQLSVL.

The chain joins TRBV2 to TRBJ1-5; D remains unclear. This CDR3 is built from 18 residues. The V end lost 4 bases, the J end lost 0 bases, and 19 bases lay between the germline ends. CDR1 is SNHLY and CDR2 is FYNNEI in the germline V gene. The CDR3 coding sequence is TGTGCCAGCAGTGGGAGGACGGCGGCGGCTTATAGCAATCAGCCCCAGCATTTT. It specifies CASSGRTAAAYSNQPQHF.

The CDR3 sequence: CSVGDSSYNEQFF. The DNA of the CDR3 is TGCAGCGTTGGGGACAGCTCCTACAATGAGCAGTTCTTC. This chain joins TRBV29-1 and TRBJ2-1; 7 bases align to TRBD1. The germline V gene encodes CDR1 SQVTM and CDR2 ANQGSEA. The CDR3 extends over 13 amino acids. Trimming at V came to 4 bases and at J to 0 bases, leaving 0 bases not matched to a gene.

This clone was picked up one time. The rearrangement joins TRBV29-1 to TRBJ2-2; the match to TRBD1 covers 9 bases. V gave up 7 bases and J gave up 1 base; unmatched junction bases: 10. CDR1 is SQVTM and CDR2 is ANQGSEA in the germline V gene. The CDR3 has 16 residues. The CDR3, as DNA: TGCAGCGCCTACTCCGGGACAGGGATGAACACCGGGGAGCTGTTTTTT. As protein: CSAYSGTGMNTGELFF.

The chain uses TRBV5-1 and TRBJ1-2; perhaps TRBD1 as D (5 bases). The CDR3 is made up of 14 amino acids. Trimming removed 4 bases at V and 2 bases at J, with 12 bases between. Germline V gene data show CDR1 as SGHRS and CDR2 as YFSETQ. This CDR3 is CASSPLGENYGYTF. Written as DNA, the CDR3 is TGCGCCAGCAGCCCGTTGGGGGAGAACTATGGCTACACCTTC.

The V call is TRBV4-3, the J call TRBJ1-1; 9 nucleotides match TRBD1. The length of the CDR3 is 12 residues. Trimming at V came to 5 bases and at J to 12 bases, leaving 7 bases not matched to a gene. Germline loops: CDR1 LGHNA, CDR2 YSLEER. The CDR3 spells CASSSGTGITFF. CDR3 nucleotide sequence: TGCGCCAGCAGCTCCGGGACAGGGATAACTTTCTTT.

The chain recombines TRBV6-1 with TRBJ2-5; no clear D gene. Trimming took 4 bases from V and 5 from J, leaving 11 bases between them. The CDR3 extends over 13 amino acids. The germline V gene has CDR1 MNHNS and CDR2 SASEGT. Written as DNA, the CDR3 is TGTGCCAGCAGTGGATCGGCGGTCGAGACCCAGTACTTC. It specifies CASSGSAVETQYF.

This rearrangement joins TRBV7-3 to TRBJ1-1, with D possibly TRBD1 on 5 matching bases. This CDR3 has 14 amino acids. Germline-derived CDR1 and CDR2 are SGHTA and FQGTGA. Trimming left V 1 base short and J 4 bases short, with 10 bases between. Written as DNA, the CDR3 is TGTGCCAGCAGCTTAAACGGGGGTGGCACTGAAGCTTTCTTT. Protein: CASSLNGGGTEAFF. The full variable domain, with the rest looked up from reference TRBV7-3 and TRBJ1-1, is GAGVSQTPSNKVTEKGKYVELRCDPISGHTALYWYRQSLGQGPEFLIYFQGTGAADDSGLPNDRFFAVRPEGSVSTLKIQRTERGDSAVYLCASSLNGGGTEAFFGQGTRLTVV.

Here the CDR3 reads CASSYSGTAEAFF. CDR3 in DNA: TGTGCCAGCAGTTACTCGGGGACAGCTGAAGCTTTCTTT. The gene calls are TRBV6-6 and TRBJ1-1, with 7 bases lining up with TRBD1. The CDR3 length is 13 residues. J gave up 6 bases and V 0 bases, and 1 base lay outside the gene matches. Germline CDR1 reads MNHNY; CDR2 reads SVGAGI (reference sequence).

This clone was detected only once. This chain joins TRBV6-1 and TRBJ2-7; 7 bases agree with TRBD1. Germline V gives CDR1 MNHNS, CDR2 SASEGT. Trimming cost V 5 bases and J 6 bases; bases outside gene matches: 1. The CDR3 length is 11 residues. CDR3 nucleotide sequence: TGTGCCAGCAGTACAGGGGCCGAGCAGTACTTC. This codes for CASSTGAEQYF.

The chain combines TRBV15 with TRBJ1-4, with unresolved D. The CDR3 has 14 amino acids. CDR1 and CDR2 (germline): LNHNV, YYDKDF (reference sequence). The ends were cut back, 1 base at V and 5 bases at J, with 8 bases in the middle. The CDR3 region has the DNA TGTGCCACCAGCAGAGGATACGGGAATGAAAAACTGTTTTTT. This encodes CATSRGYGNEKLFF.

The chain has TRBV6-1 and TRBJ2-7, with D tentatively TRBD1 (5 bases). V was shortened by 3 bases and J by 5 bases, with 17 bases between the two germline ends. This CDR3 has 15 amino acids. In germline, CDR1 is MNHNS, CDR2 SASEGT. The CDR3 sequence is CASSDRSRDSNEQYF. In nucleotides, the CDR3 is TGTGCCAGCAGTGATAGAAGCAGGGATTCCAACGAGCAGTACTTC.

The chain employs TRBV7-9 and TRBJ2-7, with D perhaps TRBD1 (6 bases). The CDR3 has 15 residues. Trimming removed 1 base at V and 5 bases at J, with 15 bases between. The germline gives CDR1 SEHNR, CDR2 FQNEAQ (reference sequence). The CDR3 bases are TGTGCCAGCAGCTTAGGGGGCCAGGGGAAGGACGAGCAGTACTTC. It specifies CASSLGGQGKDEQYF.

This chain connects TRBV6-5 to TRBJ1-1; D uncertain. The germline CDR1 and CDR2 sequences are MNHEY and SVGAGI. The CDR3 has 13 residues. V was cut by 5 bases and J by 8 bases, with 15 bases left in between. The CDR3 sequence: CASSPHLVGEAFF. The CDR3 region has the DNA TGTGCCAGCAGTCCCCATTTAGTAGGAGAAGCTTTCTTT.

The rearrangement uses TRBV21-1 and TRBJ1-2; the table's D call of TRBD1 was not tested on the DNA. TRBV21-1 is flagged as a pseudogene. CDR3 length equals 15 residues. This CDR3 reads CASSPRDTTNYGYTF. CDR3 DNA: TGTGCCAGCAGCCCCCGGGACACTACTAACTATGGCTACACCTTC.

The J gene is TRBJ2-2, the V gene TRBV30, with 7 bases lining up with TRBD1. The CDR3 is made up of 14 amino acids. Trimming cost V 8 bases and J 4 bases; bases outside gene matches: 10. Germline assignment: CDR1 GTSNPN and CDR2 SVGIG (reference sequence). CDR3 nucleotides: TGTGCCCGAGTAACCGGGACAGCCACCGGGGAGCTGTTTTTT. Translated, it gives CARVTGTATGELFF.

The chain carries TRBV28 and TRBJ2-3; TRBD2 is a possible D gene (6 bases). V lost 2 bases, J lost 1 base, and 13 bases lay in between. The V gene's germline CDR1 is MDHEN and CDR2 SYDVKM. The CDR3 extends over 16 amino acids. Here the CDR3 DNA reads TGTGCCAGCAGTTTAAGATTACTAGCTGGCACAGATACGCAGTATTTT. Protein: CASSLRLLAGTDTQYF.

A single count supports this clone. The V and J genes are TRBV13 and TRBJ2-7; D is tentatively TRBD1 or TRBD2 (5 bases each). The CDR3 runs to 18 residues. Germline CDR1 reads PRHDT; CDR2 reads FYEKMQ (reference sequence). V dropped 6 bases and J dropped 4 bases, with 28 bases sitting between them. The CDR3 here is CASSTGPLYLIKPYEQYF. The CDR3 bases are TGTGCCAGCAGTACGGGACCCCTATACCTTATCAAACCTTACGAGCAGTACTTC.

The rearrangement joins TRBV5-5 to TRBJ1-5; no definite D call. Germline-derived CDR1 and CDR2 are SGHKS and YYEKEE (reference sequence). V lost 4 bases, J lost 1 base, and 24 bases lay in between. The CDR3 totals 19 residues. CDR3: CASSLRRKSESASNQPQHF. The DNA for the CDR3 is TGTGCCAGCAGCCTTCGACGGAAATCAGAATCAGCAAGCAATCAGCCCCAGCATTTT.

This chain joins TRBV5-5 and TRBJ2-7; 10 bases line up with TRBD2. J gave up 7 bases and V 2 bases, and 12 bases lay outside the gene matches. The germline CDR1 and CDR2 sequences are SGHKS and YYEKEE (reference sequence). There are 16 residues in the CDR3. Written as DNA, the CDR3 is TGTGCCAGCAGCTTCACTCGGACTAGCGGTTTCGGGGAGCAGTACTTC. This encodes CASSFTRTSGFGEQYF.

The V call is TRBV10-2, the J call TRBJ1-1; no clear D. From germline, CDR1 is WSHSY and CDR2 SAAADI. The CDR3 length is 11 residues. The ends were cut back, 7 bases at V and 3 bases at J, with 6 bases in the middle. The CDR3 spells CASKADTEAFF. Written as DNA, the CDR3 is TGCGCCAGCAAGGCTGACACTGAAGCTTTCTTT.

This clone was found once. J is TRBJ2-3 and V is TRBV10-3; D remains unclear. V was shortened by 6 bases and J by 6 bases, with 13 bases between the two germline ends. CDR1 and CDR2 (germline): ENHRY, SYGVKD. CDR3 size: 13 residues. CDR3 sequence reads: CAIRDPGSDTQYF. The DNA of the CDR3 is TGTGCCATCAGGGACCCCGGCTCGGATACGCAGTATTTT.

J is TRBJ1-2 and V is TRBV30; 7 nucleotides match TRBD1. Per germline, CDR1 GTSNPN and CDR2 SVGIG (reference sequence). V was pared by 8 bases and J by 4 bases, with 13 bases of the junction left unmatched. The CDR3 length is 14 residues. CDR3 sequence reads: CAGDAGGGFYGYTF. The CDR3 bases are TGTGCCGGGGACGCCGGAGGGGGCTTCTATGGCTACACCTTC.

The rearrangement uses TRBV19 and TRBJ1-3; 8 bases fit TRBD1. CDR1 and CDR2 (germline): LNHDA, SQIVND (reference sequence). The CDR3 extends over 16 amino acids. The ends lost 4 bases at V and 3 bases at J; junction bases unmatched: 8. This CDR3 reads CASSRGQGGFGNTIYF. The CDR3 DNA reads as TGTGCCAGTAGTAGAGGACAGGGAGGATTTGGAAACACCATATATTTT.